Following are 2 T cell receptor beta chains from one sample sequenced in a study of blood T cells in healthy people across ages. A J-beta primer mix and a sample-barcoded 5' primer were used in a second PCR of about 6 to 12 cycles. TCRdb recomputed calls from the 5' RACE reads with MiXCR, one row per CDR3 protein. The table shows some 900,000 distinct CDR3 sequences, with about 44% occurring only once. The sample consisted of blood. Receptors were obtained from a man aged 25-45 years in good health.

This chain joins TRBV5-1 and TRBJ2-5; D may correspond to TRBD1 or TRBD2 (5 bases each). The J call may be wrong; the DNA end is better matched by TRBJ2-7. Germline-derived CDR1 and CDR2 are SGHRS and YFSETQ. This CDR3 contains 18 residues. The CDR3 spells CASSLSFIVAGSVYEQYF. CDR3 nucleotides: TGCGCCAGCAGCTTGAGTTTCATCGTGGCAGGGAGTGTATACGAGCAGTACTTC.

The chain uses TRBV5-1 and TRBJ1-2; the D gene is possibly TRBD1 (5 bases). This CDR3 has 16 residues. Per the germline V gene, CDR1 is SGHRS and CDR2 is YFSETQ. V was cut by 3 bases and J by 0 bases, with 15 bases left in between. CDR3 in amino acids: CASSYYDRTPNYGYTF. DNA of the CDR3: TGCGCCAGCAGCTACTACGACAGAACTCCTAACTATGGCTACACCTTC.